This T cell receptor beta chain was observed in a study of blood T cells in healthy people across ages. Study details: Through template switching, about one barcoded beta molecule was captured per two T cells, as measured in model experiments.

Primers used in a second PCR of roughly 6 to 12 cycles were a sample-barcoded 5' primer and a J-beta primer mix. TCRdb re-called the 5' RACE reads through MiXCR, storing one row per CDR3 protein. The table records roughly 830,000 distinct CDR3 sequences, 60% to 80% of them present only once. Regarding the study as a whole: The recorded TCR beta diversity per million T cells decreased in a roughly linear manner with age.

Deletions cut 4 bases from V and 2 bases from J, with 14 bases between. CDR1 is LGHNA and CDR2 is YSLEER in the germline V gene. The CDR3 covers 15 residues. Notes on this clonotype: Its matching antigen is unknown.

This TCR derives from a man in his thirties or forties in good health. This chain joins TRBV4-3 and TRBJ2-5; D not certain. Sequenced: blood. CDR3 region: CASSLRPGSQETQYF. DNA for the CDR3: TGCGCCAGCAGCCTTAGGCCCGGCAGTCAAGAGACCCAGTACTTC.